A single sample gave rise to the 17 T cell receptor beta chains below, sequenced in a study of T cells in Graves' hyperthyroidism and ophthalmopathy. From RNA transcripts, TCR beta CDR3 regions were amplified. The HTBI primer set was used in a first-round RT-PCR of the TCR CDR3. TCRdb re-called the multiplex PCR reads through MiXCR, storing one row per CDR3 protein. The sample carries approximately 600,000 distinct CDR3 sequences, about 15% recorded once. The source material was blood. These receptor sequences come from a woman aged 25 to 45 with Graves' hyperthyroidism that later progressed to Graves' ophthalmopathy.

This clonotype has more than one count but fewer than ten. It may be a read error: a sequence one base away is much more abundant. The chain combines TRBV6-1 with TRBJ2-7; TRBD1 aligns across 12 bases. CDR1 and CDR2 (germline): MNHNS, SASEGT. There are 14 residues in the CDR3. In DNA form, the CDR3 reads TGTGCCAGCAGTGGGGGACAGGGGGCCTACGAGCGGTACTTC. Translation: CASSGGQGAYERYF.

This clonotype was seen at least ten times. This chain connects TRBV19 to TRBJ1-5; D unresolved. This CDR3 spans 14 amino acids. V was cut by 9 bases and J by 2 bases, with 14 bases left in between. CDR1 is LNHDA and CDR2 is SQIVND in the germline V gene (reference sequence). CDR3 residues: CASLGPERNQPQHF. CDR3 nucleotide sequence: TGTGCCAGCCTCGGGCCCGAGCGCAATCAGCCCCAGCATTTT.

The chain's CDR3 is CASSQDLGGLHEQYF. In nucleotides, the CDR3 is TGTGCCAGCAGCCAAGATTTAGGGGGGCTCCACGAGCAGTACTTC. The chain employs TRBV14 and TRBJ2-7; D might be TRBD1 or TRBD2, each matching 6 bases. This CDR3 has 15 amino acids. Trimming stripped 0 bases from V and 5 bases from J, with 14 bases between. Germline CDR1 is SGHDN and CDR2 is FVKESK.

V and J are TRBV7-9 and TRBJ2-5; maybe TRBD1 (6 bases). V was pared by 5 bases and J by 1 base, with 17 bases between. The CDR3 runs to 16 residues. The germline V gene has CDR1 SEHNR and CDR2 FQNEAQ (reference sequence). CDR3 nucleotides: TGTGCCAGCAGCCGCACAGGGATATCATCCCAAGAGACCCAGTACTTC. Translation: CASSRTGISSQETQYF.

The rearrangement joins TRBV7-2 to TRBJ2-7; 11 bases are a match to TRBD1. The tail of the sequence fits TRBJ2-1 better, so the J call may be wrong. Per the germline V gene, CDR1 is SGHTA and CDR2 is FQGNSA. This CDR3 is built from 15 residues. The CDR3 reads CASSPGTGGGYEQFF. CDR3 nucleotide sequence: TGTGCCAGCAGCCCGGGGACAGGGGGTGGGTACGAGCAGTTCTTC.

This clonotype was found many times. CDR3 DNA: TGTGCCAGCAGGGTACCGGTCTCCTACGAGCAGTACTTC. This codes for CASRVPVSYEQYF. The chain uses TRBV6-1 and TRBJ2-7, with unresolved D. V was clipped by 6 bases and J by 0 bases, with 9 bases between them. The CDR3 extends over 13 amino acids. Germline V lookup: CDR1 MNHNS, CDR2 SASEGT.

This clonotype was counted at least ten times. The chain couples TRBV30 to TRBJ2-7, with D hard to call. Germline V gives CDR1 GTSNPN, CDR2 SVGIG (reference sequence). V was cut by 5 bases and J by 5 bases, with 13 bases left in between. CDR3 length: 12 residues. The DNA for the CDR3 is TGTGCCTGGGGGTCAGGTGGAAACGAGCAGTACTTC. Its protein product is CAWGSGGNEQYF.

This clonotype was observed at least ten times. The rearrangement links TRBV7-9 to TRBJ1-1; D unclear. This CDR3 has 15 amino acids. CDR1 and CDR2 from the germline V gene are SEHNR and FQNEAQ (reference sequence). V was pared by 2 bases and J by 5 bases, with 15 bases between. The CDR3 coding sequence is TGTGCCAGCAGCTTAAAAGGCCTTCTCGGTACTGAAGCTTTCTTT. It codes for CASSLKGLLGTEAFF.

This clonotype was observed at least ten times. The CDR3 DNA is TGTGCCAGCAGCTTAGCCGGGACAGCTACCTACGAGCAGTACTTC. Translating gives CASSLAGTATYEQYF. The genes are TRBV7-9 and TRBJ2-7; 7 bases fit TRBD1. CDR1 and CDR2 (germline): SEHNR, FQNEAQ (reference sequence). V dropped 0 bases and J dropped 2; count of bases not matched to a gene: 4. The CDR3 runs 15 residues.

The rearrangement links TRBV7-8 to TRBJ1-6; no clear D gene. The germline V gene has CDR1 SGHVS and CDR2 FQNEAQ. The V end was cut by 5 bases, the J end by 7 bases, with 24 bases between. CDR3 length: 18 residues. CDR3 in DNA: TGTGCCAGCAGCCCCCCTTCCCCAGGCGCGACTTCGAATTCACCCCTCCACTTT. Translation gives CASSPPSPGATSNSPLHF. Using reference TRBV7-8 and TRBJ1-6 for the parts outside the CDR3, the full variable domain is GAGVSQSPRYKVAKRGQDVALRCDPISGHVSLFWYQQALGQGPEFLTYFQNEAQLDKSGLPSDRFFAERPEGSVSTLKIQRTQQEDSAVYLCASSPPSPGATSNSPLHFGNGTRLTVT.

The table lists this clonotype with many counts. The rearrangement uses TRBV3-1 and TRBJ2-3; the match to TRBD2 covers 11 bases. Germline V gene sequence: CDR1 LGHDT, CDR2 YNNKEL (reference sequence). The CDR3 contains 15 residues. V dropped 0 bases and J dropped 7; count of bases not matched to a gene: 3. The CDR3 DNA follows: TGTGCCAGCAGCCAAGATCGACTAGCGGGAAATACGCAGTATTTT. This sequence encodes CASSQDRLAGNTQYF.

As regards this clonotype: This may be a read error: a much more frequent sequence differs by one nucleotide. The rearrangement uses TRBV19 and TRBJ2-1, with a weak D call TRBD2 (6 bases). The CDR3 length is 16 residues. Germline V gives CDR1 LNHDA, CDR2 SQIVND (reference sequence). CDR3 in DNA: TGTGCCAGTAGTTACCTAGCGCAGAGCTCCTACAATGAGCAGCTCTTC. Protein product: CASSYLAQSSYNEQLF.

The rearrangement links TRBV7-9 to TRBJ1-2; D is unclear. This CDR3 is 13 amino acids long. The V and J ends lost 1 base and 5 bases respectively, with 8 bases between them. Germline CDR1 and CDR2: SEHNR and FQNEAQ (reference sequence). CDR3 sequence: CASSLVQAYGYTF. CDR3 coding DNA: TGTGCCAGCAGCTTAGTCCAGGCATATGGCTACACCTTC. The full variable domain, its missing parts supplied by reference TRBV7-9 and TRBJ1-2, is DTGVSQNPRHKITKRGQNVTFRCDPISEHNRLYWYRQTLGQGPEFLTYFQNEAQLEKSRLLSDRFSAERPKGSFSTLEIQRTEQGDSAMYLCASSLVQAYGYTFGSGTRLTVV.

This clonotype was recorded at least ten times. V and J are TRBV7-2 and TRBJ2-7; TRBD2 agrees at 12 bases. The CDR3 is 13 residues long. The germline V gene has CDR1 SGHTA and CDR2 FQGNSA. Trimming cost V 6 bases and J 6 bases; bases outside gene matches: 3. The CDR3 region is CASRATSGSEQYF. CDR3 nucleotide sequence: TGTGCCAGCAGGGCGACTAGCGGGAGCGAGCAGTACTTC. The full variable domain, with the rest looked up from reference TRBV7-2 and TRBJ2-7, is GAGVSQSPSNKVTEKGKDVELRCDPISGHTALYWYRQSLGQGLEFLIYFQGNSAPDKSGLPSDRFSAERTGGSVSTLTIQRTQQEDSAVYLCASRATSGSEQYFGPGTRLTVT.

Only a few counts were recorded for this clonotype. J is TRBJ1-5 and V is TRBV30; 10 bases are shared with TRBD1. CDR3 size: 17 residues. V gave up 2 bases and J gave up 0 bases; unmatched junction bases: 7. Per the germline V gene, CDR1 is GTSNPN and CDR2 is SVGIG (reference sequence). CDR3 region: CAWSKTGGGYSNQPQHF. DNA of the CDR3: TGTGCCTGGAGTAAGACAGGGGGCGGTTATAGCAATCAGCCCCAGCATTTT.

This clonotype was counted at least ten times. The rearrangement joins TRBV28 to TRBJ1-2, with D hard to call. This CDR3 is built from 15 residues. In germline, CDR1 is MDHEN, CDR2 SYDVKM. V dropped 1 base and J dropped 2 bases, with 11 bases sitting between them. CDR3 in amino acids: CASSLFRPPNYGYTF. Written as DNA, the CDR3 is TGTGCCAGCAGTTTATTCAGGCCTCCCAACTATGGCTACACCTTC.

This clonotype occurred a few times. The chain couples TRBV11-1 to TRBJ2-2; the match to TRBD1 covers 9 bases. Trimming cost V 6 bases and J 6 bases; bases outside gene matches: 11. The CDR3 has 16 residues. The V gene's germline CDR1 is SGHAT and CDR2 FQDESV (reference sequence). The CDR3 coding sequence is TGTGCCAGCAGGCCGGCCCCGGGACAGGGCGCCGGGGAGCTGTTTTTT. Protein: CASRPAPGQGAGELFF.